These 18 T cell receptor beta chains were all obtained from the same sample, sequenced in a study of control samples from healthy donors and cancer patients. Clones were sequenced by immunoSEQ multiplex PCR, and TCRdb holds only the in-frame ones, with some missing. The repertoire consists of about 150,000 clones, with around nine tenths occurring once and the leading ten covering less than 2%. The sequenced sample consisted of blood. The receptors come from a man younger than 35 in good health.

The V call is TRBV19, the J call TRBJ1-5, with 8 bases that match TRBD1. Trimming took 5 bases from V and 3 from J; bases not matched to a gene: 9. From germline, CDR1 is LNHDA and CDR2 SQIVND (reference sequence). CDR3 length: 16 amino acids. CDR3 DNA: TGTGCCAGTAGTTCCAGGACAGGGCGGTTCAATCAGCCCCAGCATTTT. It is translated as CASSSRTGRFNQPQHF.

The rearrangement uses TRBV20-1 and TRBJ2-3; no clear D gene. Trimming left V 3 bases short and J 13 bases short, with 17 bases between. The CDR3 spans 12 residues. CDR1 DFQATT and CDR2 SNEGSKA come from the germline V gene (reference sequence). As DNA, the CDR3 is TGCAGTGCTAGTGTGTCAAGCGAACATGAGTATTTT. Residues: CSASVSSEHEYF.

The rearrangement joins TRBV5-6 to TRBJ2-1, with 9 bases that match TRBD1. The CDR3 runs 13 residues. Germline V lookup: CDR1 SGHDT, CDR2 YYEEEE. V shed 4 bases, J shed 8 bases, and the junction held 4 bases outside the gene matches. DNA of the CDR3: TGTGCCAGCAGCCCGGGACAGGGAGATGAGCAGTTCTTC. Residues: CASSPGQGDEQFF.

This chain connects TRBV20-1 to TRBJ2-7, with TRBD1 identical over 8 bases. Unmatched junction bases numbered 13, after V lost 3 bases and J lost 6 bases. Germline CDR1 DFQATT, CDR2 SNEGSKA (reference sequence). This CDR3 contains 15 residues. CDR3 DNA sequence: TGCAGTGCTAGTTTGTATCGGCAGGGGGCGAGCGAGCAGTACTTC. It codes for CSASLYRQGASEQYF.

The chain has TRBV3-1 (or the pseudogene TRBV3-2) and TRBJ1-2; no firm D call. The V end was cut by 4 bases, the J end by 2 bases, with 5 bases between. There are 12 residues in the CDR3. CDR1 is LGHDT and CDR2 is YNNKEL in the germline V gene (reference sequence). The DNA of the CDR3 is TGTGCCAGCAGCCGAGAGAACTATGGCTACACCTTC. Amino acid sequence: CASSRENYGYTF.

V usage is TRBV18 and J usage is TRBJ1-2; D possibly corresponds to TRBD1 (5 bases). Germline assignment: CDR1 KGHSH and CDR2 LQKENI. The CDR3 runs 14 residues. V was shortened by 3 bases and J by 2 bases, with 10 bases between the two germline ends. CDR3 bases: TGTGCCAGCTCACCGTCGGGGGGGAACTATGGCTACACCTTC. Amino acids: CASSPSGGNYGYTF.

This clone is a singleton in its sample. The V call is TRBV9, the J call TRBJ2-3; D is unresolved. The CDR3 has 14 amino acids. CDR1 and CDR2 from the germline V gene are SGDLS and YYNGEE. The V end lost 4 bases, the J end lost 3 bases, and 12 bases lay between the germline ends. CDR3 protein: CASSSSPGTDTQYF. The CDR3 DNA follows: TGTGCCAGCAGCTCCTCACCCGGGACAGATACGCAGTATTTT.

The chain is built from TRBV28 and TRBJ1-6, with TRBD1 matching 7 bases. Germline-derived CDR1 and CDR2 are MDHEN and SYDVKM. V gave up 5 bases and J gave up 10 bases; unmatched junction bases: 11. The CDR3 length is 15 residues. In DNA, the CDR3 is TGTGCCAGCAGTCCGACAGGGATCCGGGCGTCACCCCTCCACTTT. Translated, it gives CASSPTGIRASPLHF.

The rearrangement uses TRBV20-1 and TRBJ2-5; 9 nucleotides line up with TRBD1. This CDR3 spans 11 amino acids. Germline CDR1 and CDR2: DFQATT and SNEGSKA (reference sequence). With 6 bases clipped from V and 14 bases from J, the junction kept 10 bases outside the gene matches. CDR3 bases: TGCAGTGCCCCCCGGGGGGACAGGGCCTACTTC. This encodes CSAPRGDRAYF.

V and J are TRBV24-1 and TRBJ2-5, with 11 bases aligning to TRBD2. The CDR3 is 16 amino acids. With V trimmed by 5 bases and J by 0 bases, 4 bases remained unmatched. From germline, CDR1 is KGHDR and CDR2 SFDVKD. CDR3 in DNA: TGTGCCACCAGTGGAGGGACTAGCGGCTACCAAGAGACCCAGTACTTC. Protein sequence: CATSGGTSGYQETQYF.

This rearrangement joins TRBV7-6 to TRBJ2-5; weak D call: TRBD2 (6 bases). Trimming took 8 bases from V and 9 from J, leaving 22 bases between them. There are 14 residues in the CDR3. The germline V gene has CDR1 SGHVS and CDR2 FNYEAQ. The CDR3 sequence: CASEPTSPFGAQYF. Written as DNA, the CDR3 is TGTGCCAGCGAACCCACTAGCCCGTTTGGGGCCCAGTACTTC.

The J gene is TRBJ1-1, the V gene TRBV7-6; no firm D call. Trimming removed 1 base from V and 1 base from J, with 13 bases in between. The CDR3 covers 16 residues. In germline, CDR1 is SGHVS, CDR2 FNYEAQ. CDR3 region: CASSLVASRGNTEAFF. The CDR3 coding sequence is TGTGCCAGCAGCTTAGTGGCGTCTCGGGGGAACACTGAAGCTTTCTTT.

The V and J genes are TRBV14 and TRBJ2-7; either TRBD1 or TRBD2 may supply D (5 bases each). This CDR3 has 16 amino acids. Trimming left V 3 bases short and J 0 bases short, with 15 bases between. Germline-derived CDR1 and CDR2 are SGHDN and FVKESK. The CDR3 DNA is TGTGCCAGCAGCCACATAGAGGGGCCCACCTCCTACGAGCAGTACTTC. This encodes CASSHIEGPTSYEQYF.

The rearrangement joins TRBV12-5 to TRBJ2-5; 7 positions match TRBD2. After removal of 6 bases from V and 5 bases from J, the junction contained 3 bases not matched to a gene. The CDR3 is 12 residues long. The V gene's germline CDR1 is LGHNT and CDR2 FRNRAP. The CDR3 reads CASGGLGETQYF. CDR3 DNA: TGTGCTAGTGGAGGACTAGGGGAGACCCAGTACTTC.

The V and J genes are TRBV6-5 and TRBJ2-5; D is unresolved. The V end lost 5 bases, the J end lost 2 bases, and 6 bases lay between the germline ends. The CDR3 totals 12 residues. The V gene's germline CDR1 is MNHEY and CDR2 SVGAGI. CDR3 residues: CASSTEQETQYF. In nucleotides, the CDR3 is TGTGCCAGCAGTACCGAGCAAGAGACCCAGTACTTC.

The V and J genes are TRBV2 and TRBJ1-2; a weak D match, TRBD1 (5 bases). There are 14 residues in the CDR3. The V end lost 9 bases, the J end lost 4 bases, and 18 bases lay between the germline ends. Germline V CDR1 and CDR2: SNHLY, FYNNEI. CDR3 DNA: TGTGCCAGTTACCGGGACGTAGCCATCTATGGCTACACCTTC. Residues: CASYRDVAIYGYTF.

The chain combines TRBV12-3 or TRBV12-4 with TRBJ1-2; D gene ambiguous. The CDR3 extends over 13 amino acids. Trimming removed 6 bases at V and 0 bases at J, with 8 bases between. The CDR3 loop reads CASSRPPNYGYTF. DNA for the CDR3: TGTGCCAGCAGCCGACCACCTAACTATGGCTACACCTTC.

The gene calls are TRBV5-6 and TRBJ2-7; TRBD2 might be the D (5 bases). The CDR3 runs 14 residues. CDR1 and CDR2 (germline): SGHDT, YYEEEE. Trimming stripped 1 base from V and 2 bases from J, with 10 bases between. The CDR3 spells CASSLPGMAYEQYF. The CDR3 nucleotides are TGTGCCAGCAGCTTGCCCGGGATGGCCTACGAGCAGTACTTC.